This T cell receptor beta chain was observed in a study of memory CD4+ T cells and cytomegalovirus serostatus. Study-level points and caveats: The CMV-associated TCR signature appears largely within the CD4+ memory repertoire.

The CDR3 is 14 amino acids. The germline V gene has CDR1 LNHDA and CDR2 SQIVND (reference sequence). With 2 bases removed from V and 6 bases from J, the gap between germline ends came to 14 bases. The sort gate was single viable CD3+CD4+CD8-CD45RO+ cells for memory CD4+ T cells. Using immunoSEQ multiplex PCR, the repertoire was profiled, and TCRdb retains in-frame clones only, with some absent. This repertoire shows about 60,000 clones, approximately 81% found once; its top ten account for approximately 0.5%. Regarding this clone: Its target is not known.

This receptor was identified in an adult in good health and CMV-seronegative. Some clones in this sample may be carry-over from other donors' samples. Sequencing was performed on memory CD4+ T cells from blood. This chain joins TRBV19 and TRBJ2-7; D not certain. CDR3 bases: TGTGCCAGTAGTATACAAGCTAGAGGACGCGAGCAGTACTTC. Its protein is CASSIQARGREQYF.